This T cell receptor (beta chain) was recovered during a study of T-cell memory formation after mild COVID-19. Turning to the study itself: TCR clusters showed largely donor specificity. General study findings and limits: Clones shrinking between day 15 and 85 showed a balanced CD4/CD8 split, and those that grew later tilted toward CD4+. Contracting CD8+ clones were enriched in EMRA, CD4+ mainly in CM and EM.

In regard to this clonotype: Its antigen is not known.

This CDR3 contains 15 residues. V lost 6 bases and J lost 7, with 22 bases in between. Germline CDR1 reads MNHEY; CDR2 reads SVGAGI. MiXCR was run by TCRdb on the 5' RACE reads, yielding one entry per CDR3 protein. The sample shows 250,000 or so distinct CDR3 sequences, roughly 18% of them seen only once. The chain recombines TRBV6-5 with TRBJ2-7, with a weak D call TRBD1 (7 bases). Specimen: PBMCs or a T cell subset sorted from them (not recorded which). The source is a man between 18 and 35 years old who had mild COVID-19 (a few samples of this study predate the infection). Cell type and time point are not known. CDR3 region: CASSQQGLAGREQYF. Here the CDR3 DNA reads TGTGCCAGCAGCCAACAGGGGCTAGCAGGGAGGGAGCAGTACTTC.